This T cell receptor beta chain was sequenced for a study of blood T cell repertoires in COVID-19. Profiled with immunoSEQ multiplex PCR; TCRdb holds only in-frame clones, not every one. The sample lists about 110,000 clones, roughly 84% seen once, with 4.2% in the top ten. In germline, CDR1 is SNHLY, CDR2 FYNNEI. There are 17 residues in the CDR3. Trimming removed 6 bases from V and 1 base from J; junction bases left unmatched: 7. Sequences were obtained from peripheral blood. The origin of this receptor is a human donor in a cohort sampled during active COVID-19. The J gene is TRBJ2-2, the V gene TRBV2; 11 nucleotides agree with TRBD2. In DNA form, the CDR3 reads TGTGCCAGCAGAGGCTTAGCGGGAGGGAGGAACACCGGGGAGCTGTTTTTT. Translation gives CASRGLAGGRNTGELFF.